The clone carrying this TCR beta chain has only a few counts. Its specificity is not known. From 5'RACE with constant-segment primers came TCR alpha and TCR beta cDNA libraries that carried sample barcodes and UMIs. MiXCR, run by TCRdb on the 5' RACE reads, gives a single entry per CDR3 protein. This sample has about 100,000 distinct CDR3 sequences; around 10% occur once, and the top ten carry approximately 40%. The sample is drawn from a study of T-cell memory formation after mild COVID-19. Study information: TCR clusters were mostly donor specific. Whole-study results and caveats: In pre-infection memory, a portion of responding clones appeared, which suggested that cross-reactive memory joined. Clones shrinking from day 15 to 85 showed even CD4/CD8 mixes; later expanders tilted CD4+.

Germline CDR1 MGHRA, CDR2 YSYEKL. The CDR3 sequence is 13 residues long. V lost 3 bases to trimming and J lost 5 bases, with 11 bases between them. V is TRBV4-1 and J is TRBJ2-7; no reliable D call. Sequencing was carried out using PBMCs or a T cell subset sorted from them (not recorded which). The source is a man younger than 35 who had mild COVID-19 (a few samples of this study predate the infection). Cell type and time point are not known. The CDR3 protein is CASSQVGLDEQYF. The DNA of the CDR3 is TGCGCCAGCAGCCAGGTGGGTCTGGACGAGCAGTACTTC.